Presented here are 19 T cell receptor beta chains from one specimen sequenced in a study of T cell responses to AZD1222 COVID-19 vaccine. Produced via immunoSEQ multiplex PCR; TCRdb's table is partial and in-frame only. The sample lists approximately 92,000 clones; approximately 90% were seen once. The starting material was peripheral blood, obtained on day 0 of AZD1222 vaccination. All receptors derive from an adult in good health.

Here the CDR3 reads CASSPLTQLDNEQFF. DNA of the CDR3: TGTGCCAGCTCACCGCTTACGCAGCTGGACAATGAGCAGTTCTTC. The chain employs TRBV18 and TRBJ2-1, with D uncertain. This CDR3 is 15 amino acids long. CDR1 and CDR2 from the germline V gene are KGHSH and LQKENI. V was clipped by 3 bases and J by 5 bases, with 14 bases between them. Together with reference TRBV18 and TRBJ2-1, the CDR3 gives the full variable domain: NAGVMQNPRHLVRRRGQEARLRCSPMKGHSHVYWYRQLPEEGLKFMVYLQKENIIDESGMPKERFSAEFPKEGPSILRIQQVVRGDSAAYFCASSPLTQLDNEQFFGPGTRLTVL.

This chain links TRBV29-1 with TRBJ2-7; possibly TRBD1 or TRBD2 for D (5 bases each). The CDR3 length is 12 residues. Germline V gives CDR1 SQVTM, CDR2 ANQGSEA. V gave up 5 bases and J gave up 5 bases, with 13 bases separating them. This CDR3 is CSVLRGPDEQYF. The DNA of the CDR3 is TGCAGCGTTTTGAGGGGTCCCGACGAGCAGTACTTC.

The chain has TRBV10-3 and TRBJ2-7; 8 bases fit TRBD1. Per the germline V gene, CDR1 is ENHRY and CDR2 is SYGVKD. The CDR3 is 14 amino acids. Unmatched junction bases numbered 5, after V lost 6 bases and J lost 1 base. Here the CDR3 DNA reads TGTGCCATCAGCTTGACAGGGGCATCCTACGAGCAGTACTTC. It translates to CAISLTGASYEQYF.

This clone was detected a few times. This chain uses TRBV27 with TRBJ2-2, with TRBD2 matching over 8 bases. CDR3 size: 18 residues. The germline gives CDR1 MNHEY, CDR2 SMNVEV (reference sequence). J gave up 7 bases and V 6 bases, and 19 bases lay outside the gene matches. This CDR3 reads CASSSRGLRTSRLGELFF. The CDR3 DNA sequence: TGTGCCAGCAGCTCGCGGGGCCTCAGGACTAGCCGGCTCGGGGAGCTGTTTTTT.

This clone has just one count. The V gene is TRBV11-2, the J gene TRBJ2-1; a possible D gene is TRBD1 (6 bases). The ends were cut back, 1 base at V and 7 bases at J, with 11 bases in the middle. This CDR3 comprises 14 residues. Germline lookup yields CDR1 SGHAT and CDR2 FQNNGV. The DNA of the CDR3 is TGTGCCAGCAGCTTAGGTGGACAGAGGAATGAGCAGTTCTTC. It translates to CASSLGGQRNEQFF.

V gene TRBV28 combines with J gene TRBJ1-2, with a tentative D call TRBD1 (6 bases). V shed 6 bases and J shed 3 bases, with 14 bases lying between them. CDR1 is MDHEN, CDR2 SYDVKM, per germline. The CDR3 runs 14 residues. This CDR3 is CASRPQGSYYGYTF. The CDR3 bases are TGTGCCAGCAGGCCCCAGGGGTCCTACTATGGCTACACCTTC.

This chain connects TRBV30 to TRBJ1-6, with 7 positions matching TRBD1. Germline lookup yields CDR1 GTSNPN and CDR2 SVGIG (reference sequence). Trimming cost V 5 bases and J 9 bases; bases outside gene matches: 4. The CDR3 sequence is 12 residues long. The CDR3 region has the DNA TGTGCCTGGCGACAGGGTGTTTCACCCCTCCACTTT. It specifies CAWRQGVSPLHF.

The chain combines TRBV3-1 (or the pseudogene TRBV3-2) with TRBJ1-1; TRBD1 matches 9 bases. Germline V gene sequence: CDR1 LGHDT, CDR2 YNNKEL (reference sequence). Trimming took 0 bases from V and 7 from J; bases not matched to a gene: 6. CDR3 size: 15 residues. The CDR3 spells CASSQEDRGGGEAFF. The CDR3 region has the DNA TGTGCCAGCAGCCAAGAGGACAGGGGAGGGGGTGAAGCTTTCTTT.

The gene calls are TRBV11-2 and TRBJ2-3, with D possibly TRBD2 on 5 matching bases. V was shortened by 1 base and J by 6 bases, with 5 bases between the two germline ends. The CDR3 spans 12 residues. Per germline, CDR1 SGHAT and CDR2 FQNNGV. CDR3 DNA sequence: TGTGCCAGCAGCTTAGCGGGGGATACGCAGTATTTT. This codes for CASSLAGDTQYF.

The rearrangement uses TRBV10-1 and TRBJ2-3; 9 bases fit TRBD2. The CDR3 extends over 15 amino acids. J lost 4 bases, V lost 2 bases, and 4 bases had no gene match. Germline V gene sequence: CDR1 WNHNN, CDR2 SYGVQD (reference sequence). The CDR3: CASSETSGRPDTQYF. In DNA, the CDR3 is TGCGCCAGCAGTGAGACGAGCGGGAGGCCAGATACGCAGTATTTT.

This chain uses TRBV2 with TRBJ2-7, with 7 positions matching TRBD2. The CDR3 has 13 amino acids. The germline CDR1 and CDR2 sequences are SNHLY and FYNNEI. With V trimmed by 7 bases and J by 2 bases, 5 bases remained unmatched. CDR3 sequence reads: CASKERGPYEQYF. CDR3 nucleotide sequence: TGTGCCAGCAAGGAGCGGGGCCCCTACGAGCAGTACTTC.

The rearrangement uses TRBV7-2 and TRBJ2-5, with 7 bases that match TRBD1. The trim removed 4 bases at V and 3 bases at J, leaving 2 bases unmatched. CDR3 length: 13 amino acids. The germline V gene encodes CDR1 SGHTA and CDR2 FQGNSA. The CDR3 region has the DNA TGTGCCAGCAGCTACGACAGGGAAGAGACCCAGTACTTC. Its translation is CASSYDREETQYF.

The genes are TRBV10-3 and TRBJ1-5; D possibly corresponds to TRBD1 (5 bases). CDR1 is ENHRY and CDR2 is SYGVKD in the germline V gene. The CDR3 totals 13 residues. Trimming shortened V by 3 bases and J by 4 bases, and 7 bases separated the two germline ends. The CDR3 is CAISDGQNQPQHF. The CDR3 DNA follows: TGTGCCATCAGTGACGGACAAAATCAGCCCCAGCATTTT.

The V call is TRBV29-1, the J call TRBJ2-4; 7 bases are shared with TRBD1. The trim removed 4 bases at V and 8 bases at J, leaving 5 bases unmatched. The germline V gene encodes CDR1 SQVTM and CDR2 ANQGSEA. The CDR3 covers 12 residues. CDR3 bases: TGCAGCGTTGGTGAGGGGGCGGACATTCAGTACTTC. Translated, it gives CSVGEGADIQYF.

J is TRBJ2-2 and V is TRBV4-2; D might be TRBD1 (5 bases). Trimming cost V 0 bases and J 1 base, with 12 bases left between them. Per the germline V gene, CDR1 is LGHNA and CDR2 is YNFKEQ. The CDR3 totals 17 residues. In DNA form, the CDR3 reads TGTGCCAGCAGCCAAGAACGGTTAGGGGTGAACACCGGGGAGCTGTTTTTT. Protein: CASSQERLGVNTGELFF.

CDR3 loop: CASSLFRNTEAFF. The CDR3 DNA sequence: TGTGCCAGCAGCTTATTTAGGAACACTGAAGCTTTCTTT. V is TRBV11-2 and J is TRBJ1-1; D ambiguous. Germline values: CDR1 SGHAT, CDR2 FQNNGV. The V end lost 2 bases, the J end lost 1 base, and 5 bases lay between the germline ends. The CDR3 extends over 13 amino acids.

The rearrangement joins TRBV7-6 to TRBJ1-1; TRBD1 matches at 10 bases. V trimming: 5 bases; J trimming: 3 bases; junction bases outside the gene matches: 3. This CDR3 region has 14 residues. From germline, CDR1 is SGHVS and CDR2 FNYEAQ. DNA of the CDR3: TGTGCCAGCAGCAATGGACAGGGGGACACTGAAGCTTTCTTT. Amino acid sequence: CASSNGQGDTEAFF.

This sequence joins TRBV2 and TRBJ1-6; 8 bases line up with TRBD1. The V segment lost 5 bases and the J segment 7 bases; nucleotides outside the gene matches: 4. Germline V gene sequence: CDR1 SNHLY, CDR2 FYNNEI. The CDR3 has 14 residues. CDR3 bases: TGTGCCAGCAGTAGACAGGGGTACAATTCACCCCTCCACTTT. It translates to CASSRQGYNSPLHF.

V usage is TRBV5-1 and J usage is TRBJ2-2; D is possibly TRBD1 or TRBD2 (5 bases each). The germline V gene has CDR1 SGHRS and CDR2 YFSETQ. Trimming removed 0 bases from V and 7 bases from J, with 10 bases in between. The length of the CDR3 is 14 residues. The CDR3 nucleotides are TGCGCCAGCAGCTTGGTTGTGGGGGACGGGGAGCTGTTTTTT. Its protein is CASSLVVGDGELFF.